Listed below are T cell receptor beta chains from one sample, sequenced in a study of tumor-infiltrating lymphocytes in oesophageal squamous cell carcinoma. One entry per CDR3 protein, called by TCRdb with MiXCR from the PCR reads. The sample has under 7,500 distinct CDR3 sequences, 13% to 15% seen once. Sequencing was carried out using normal esophageal tissue next to the tumor. The receptors here all came from a male donor with esophageal squamous cell carcinoma. The CDR3 runs from the conserved cysteine through the conserved F or W. D genes are given only for firm matches. Not all rows give a size; the values are once, few, many and, for expanded clones, a class.

TRBV15	TRBJ2-5	-	-	CATSRDSQETQYF	TGTGCCACCAGCAGAGATTCCCAAGAGACCCAGTACTTC
TRBV9	TRBJ2-5	few	-	CASSVDGRITYQETQYF	TGTGCCAGCAGCGTAGATGGCAGGATAACATACCAAGAGACCCAGTACTTC
TRBV5-1	TRBJ2-5	-	TRBD1	CASSSPPGQPNSPLHF	TGCGCCAGCAGCTCCCCGCCGGGACAGCCAAATTCACCCCTCCACTTC
TRBV6-1	TRBJ2-5	many	TRBD1	CASSDRTGTETQYF	TGTGCCAGCAGTGATCGGACAGGGACAGAGACCCAGTACTTC
TRBV6-1	TRBJ2-4	many	TRBD1	CASRTGSSIQYF	TGTGCCAGCAGGACAGGGAGTAGCATTCAGTACTTC
TRBV7-9	TRBJ2-7	many	TRBD1	CASRPRDRDEQYF	TGTGCCAGCAGACCACGGGACAGGGACGAGCAGTACTTC
TRBV24-1	TRBJ1-1	once	TRBD1	CATGDPGPGQKNNEQFF	TGTGCCACCGGTGATCCCGGGCCGGGACAGAAAAACAATGAGCAGTTCTTT
TRBV5-6	TRBJ2-6	many	-	CASLGSSGANVLTF	TGTGCCAGCCTCGGGTCCTCTGGGGCCAACGTCCTGACTTTC
TRBV11-1	TRBJ2-5	many	-	CASSAGRGSLTGTQETQYF	TGTGCCAGCAGCGCGGGCCGGGGATCGTTAACAGGAACGCAAGAGACCCAGTACTTC
TRBV19	TRBJ1-3	few	TRBD1	CASSRTGEGNTIYF	TGTGCCAGTAGCCGGACAGGGGAGGGAAACACCATATATTTT
TRBV6-4	TRBJ1-5	many	-	CASTPPGALNQPQHF	TGTGCCAGCACCCCCCCAGGGGCCCTTAATCAGCCCCAGCATTTT
TRBV6-1	TRBJ2-2	medium-sized	-	CASSPQLVSAGELFF	TGTGCCAGCAGTCCCCAATTAGTCTCGGCCGGGGAGCTGTTTTTT
TRBV19	TRBJ1-2	-	TRBD1	CASNGDSWPSTF	TGTGCCAGTAATGGGGACAGCTGGCCGTCGACCTTC
TRBV7-2	TRBJ2-1	medium-sized	TRBD2	CASSPTSGYNEQFF	TGTGCCAGCAGCCCAACTAGCGGGTACAATGAGCAGTTCTTC
TRBV5-3	TRBJ1-5	few	-	CASSLAGRKGPQHF	TGTGCCAGCAGCTTGGCAGGGCGCAAGGGGCCCCAGCATTTT